The 10 T cell receptor beta chains reported below all come from one sample, sequenced in a study of blood T cells in healthy people across ages. Through a sample-barcoded 5' primer and a J-beta primer mix, a second PCR was run for roughly 6 to 12 cycles. TCRdb analysed the 5' RACE reads with MiXCR anew, one entry per CDR3 protein. The profile shows 800,000 to 950,000 distinct CDR3 sequences, around 29% of them singletons. These data were also reused for a study on T cells of mothers and their children.

The source material was blood. The source of these receptors is a middle-aged woman in good health.

In this sample, this clonotype turned up many times. The V and J genes are TRBV20-1 and TRBJ2-7; 8 nucleotides match TRBD1. This CDR3 is 12 amino acids long. After removal of 2 bases from V and 6 bases from J, the junction contained 3 bases not matched to a gene. Germline CDR1 reads DFQATT; CDR2 reads SNEGSKA (reference sequence). CDR3 amino acids: CSARLQGGEQYF. DNA of the CDR3: TGCAGTGCTAGACTACAGGGGGGCGAGCAGTACTTC.

Concerning this clonotype: A much larger clone is a single base away; this may be a read error. The genes are TRBV15 and TRBJ2-5, with D unresolved. Per germline, CDR1 LNHNV and CDR2 YYDKDF (reference sequence). The CDR3 sequence is 13 residues long. The CDR3 here is CTTSREQKETQYF. DNA of the CDR3: TGTACCACCAGCAGAGAACAGAAAGAGACCCAGTACTTC.

This clonotype has at least ten counts. The CDR3 nucleotides are TGTGCCAGCAGCTCCGGGGGGGAGGATGAGCAGTTCTTC. It translates to CASSSGGEDEQFF. V and J are TRBV7-8 and TRBJ2-1, with 8 bases identical to TRBD2. CDR3 length equals 13 residues. Trimming took 4 bases from V and 8 from J; bases not matched to a gene: 4. Germline CDR1 and CDR2: SGHVS and FQNEAQ.

This clonotype has only a few counts. This sequence joins TRBV19 and TRBJ2-1, with 7 bases matching TRBD2. Germline-derived CDR1 and CDR2 are LNHDA and SQIVND (reference sequence). This CDR3 contains 11 residues. J lost 6 bases, V lost 11 bases, and 4 bases had no gene match. The DNA for the CDR3 is TGTGCCCCGGGGGGACGCAATGAGCAGTTCTTC. This gives the protein CAPGGRNEQFF.

Worth noting for this clonotype: A junction end diverges from the germline sequence, so it may reflect a read error. The chain uses TRBV12-3 or TRBV12-4 and TRBJ2-3; the D gene is possibly TRBD2 (6 bases). The CDR3 has 17 residues. Written as DNA, the CDR3 is TGTGCCAGCAGTTCGGCGCCCGGGGGATTAAACACAGATACGGAGTATTTT. Its protein product is CASSSAPGGLNTDTEYF.

This clonotype showed up just a few times. The chain has TRBV5-6 and TRBJ1-1; TRBD1 is a possible D gene (6 bases). The CDR3 has 13 amino acids. Between the trimmed V and J ends, which lost 2 bases and 5 bases, there was a span of 10 bases. The germline CDR1 and CDR2 sequences are SGHDT and YYEEEE. The CDR3 protein is CASSFQGRTEAFF. In DNA, the CDR3 is TGTGCCAGCAGCTTTCAGGGGCGGACTGAAGCTTTCTTT.

Note on this clonotype: Given a much more abundant clone one base away, this may be a read error. CDR3 in amino acids: CASSLRGVREKRFF. CDR3 coding DNA: TGCGCCAGCTCTCTTCGGGGGGTTCGCGAAAAACGGTTTTTT. This chain links TRBV5-1 with TRBJ1-4, with a weak D call TRBD1 (5 bases). CDR3 size: 14 residues. Germline loops: CDR1 SGHRS, CDR2 YFSETQ.

This clonotype has ten or more counts. The chain links TRBV29-1 to TRBJ2-7; 9 nucleotides line up with TRBD2. Germline V gene sequence: CDR1 SQVTM, CDR2 ANQGSEA. The J segment lost 1 base and the V segment lost 3 bases, leaving 4 bases of the junction unmatched. The length of the CDR3 is 14 residues. CDR3 sequence reads: CSVDGRGGSYEQYF. The DNA of the CDR3 is TGCAGCGTTGACGGGCGGGGGGGGTCCTACGAGCAGTACTTC.

V gene TRBV20-1 combines with J gene TRBJ2-1; D not resolved. This CDR3 spans 15 amino acids. Germline V lookup: CDR1 DFQATT, CDR2 SNEGSKA (reference sequence). The ends were cut back, 0 bases at V and 0 bases at J, with 9 bases in the middle. CDR3: CSARDTASSYNEQFF. The CDR3 nucleotides read TGCAGTGCTAGAGATACCGCGAGCTCCTACAATGAGCAGTTCTTC.

The rearrangement joins TRBV6-5 to TRBJ1-4; 8 positions match TRBD1. The CDR3 totals 12 residues. J gave up 8 bases and V 6 bases, and 2 bases lay outside the gene matches. In germline, CDR1 is MNHEY, CDR2 SVGAGI. The CDR3 nucleotides are TGTGCCAGCAGCCGGGACAGGGAAAAACTGTTTTTT. Residues: CASSRDREKLFF.